The rows below give T cell receptor beta chains drawn from one sample of a study of monozygotic twins with inflammatory bowel disease. TCRdb re-called the 5' RACE reads; one entry per CDR3 protein, DNA not given. Found here are around 220,000 distinct CDR3 sequences; the top ten clones hold less than 9%. Specimen: blood. These receptors all come from a human donor with ulcerative colitis or Crohn's disease, or a healthy co-twin of an affected twin (not recorded which). The CDR3 runs from the conserved cysteine through the conserved F or W.

v_gene: TRBV5-1; j_gene: TRBJ2-3; CDR3aa: CASSLGKGRTDTQYF
v_gene: TRBV18; j_gene: TRBJ2-1; CDR3aa: CASSPGTGVAGMTNEQFF
v_gene: TRBV6-5; j_gene: TRBJ2-1; CDR3aa: CASSFSRDGRPQSSYNEQFF
v_gene: TRBV28; j_gene: TRBJ2-7; CDR3aa: CARSLSGTGTYEQYF
v_gene: TRBV2; j_gene: TRBJ2-7; CDR3aa: CASSEVMTTHEQYF
v_gene: TRBV11-2; j_gene: TRBJ2-1; CDR3aa: CASSLWVAGRGDNNEQFF
v_gene: TRBV20-1; j_gene: TRBJ1-1; CDR3aa: CSATPDATEAFF
v_gene: TRBV6-5; j_gene: TRBJ1-1; CDR3aa: CASSLFGGRPLNTEAFF
v_gene: TRBV4-1; j_gene: TRBJ1-1; CDR3aa: CASSRGQGAGDTEAFF
v_gene: TRBV20-1; j_gene: TRBJ1-2; CDR3aa: CSAPKGQGASYGYTF
v_gene: TRBV5-1; j_gene: TRBJ1-1; CDR3aa: CASSLGGGITEAFF
v_gene: TRBV6-5; j_gene: TRBJ1-2; CDR3aa: CASSYSIGDYTF
v_gene: TRBV5-1; j_gene: TRBJ2-3; CDR3aa: CASSSGQGAIDTQYF
v_gene: TRBV5-1; j_gene: TRBJ2-7; CDR3aa: CASSGQGAYEQYF
v_gene: TRBV27; j_gene: TRBJ2-1; CDR3aa: CASSFRVSGGLSYNEQFF
v_gene: TRBV19; j_gene: TRBJ2-7; CDR3aa: CASAAPDSPFYEQYF
v_gene: TRBV4-2; j_gene: TRBJ1-2; CDR3aa: CASSTQGWGYGYTF
v_gene: TRBV7-9; j_gene: TRBJ2-5; CDR3aa: CASSSVGAETQYF
v_gene: TRBV6-5; j_gene: TRBJ2-7; CDR3aa: CASSYGQSYEQYF
v_gene: TRBV5-1; j_gene: TRBJ2-7; CDR3aa: CASSLDSAQGSGEQYF
v_gene: TRBV11-2; j_gene: TRBJ1-1; CDR3aa: CASRGSGQNTEAFF
v_gene: TRBV10-3; j_gene: TRBJ2-1; CDR3aa: CAISVQSSYNEQFF
v_gene: TRBV7-6; j_gene: TRBJ2-1; CDR3aa: CASSVSGTSYNERFF
v_gene: TRBV7-2; j_gene: TRBJ2-3; CDR3aa: CASSLAGGYTDTQYF
v_gene: TRBV4-1; j_gene: TRBJ2-5; CDR3aa: CASSQDHAGIQETQYF
v_gene: TRBV9; j_gene: TRBJ2-7; CDR3aa: CASSVELAGESEQYF
v_gene: TRBV7-9; j_gene: TRBJ1-1; CDR3aa: CASSLQGAGTEAFF